The 28 T cell receptor beta chains below come from one sample, sequenced in a study of cytomegalovirus exposure and HLA in healthy donors. The PCR had 60 Vbeta and 13 Jbeta primers. Profiled with immunoSEQ multiplex PCR; TCRdb holds only in-frame clones, not every one. There are fewer than 200,000 clones in the sample; approximately 80% occur only once, and 0.65% to 0.75% lies in the top ten. Sample: PBMCs. The receptors come from a boy aged 5-17 years in good health and CMV-seronegative.

V is TRBV5-1 and J is TRBJ1-4; the match to TRBD1 covers 11 bases. J was trimmed by 7 bases and V by 7 bases; bases with no gene match: 6. The CDR3 spans 14 residues. CDR1 SGHRS and CDR2 YFSETQ come from the germline V gene. CDR3 nucleotide sequence: TGCGCCAGCGGACCGGGACAGGGGGGTGAAAAACTGTTTTTT. This sequence encodes CASGPGQGGEKLFF. The complete variable domain, with remaining parts taken from reference TRBV5-1 and TRBJ1-4, reads KAGVTQTPRYLIKTRGQQVTLSCSPISGHRSVSWYQQTPGQGLQFLFEYFSETQRNKGNFPGRFSGRQFSNSRSEMNVSTLELGDSALYLCASGPGQGGEKLFFGSGTQLSVL.

The J gene is TRBJ2-1, the V gene TRBV10-3; a possible D gene is TRBD2 (6 bases). CDR3 size: 15 residues. V was shortened by 8 bases and J by 2 bases, with 16 bases between the two germline ends. Germline values: CDR1 ENHRY, CDR2 SYGVKD. The CDR3 region is CAIFQPGRTYNEQFF. The CDR3 DNA sequence: TGTGCCATCTTTCAACCCGGGAGAACCTACAATGAGCAGTTCTTC.

The chain has TRBV7-8 and TRBJ2-3, with 9 bases lining up with TRBD2. CDR1 is SGHVS, CDR2 FQNEAQ, per germline. This CDR3 region has 16 residues. Germline trimming cut 2 bases from V and 2 bases from J; bases unmatched to any gene: 5. For the CDR3, the DNA is TGTGCCAGCAGCTTACTGGCTAGCGGGGCCACAGATACGCAGTATTTT. This codes for CASSLLASGATDTQYF.

The genes are TRBV29-1 and TRBJ1-2; TRBD1 matches at 8 bases. The CDR3 runs to 13 residues. Germline CDR1 SQVTM, CDR2 ANQGSEA. The junction had 3 bases not matched to a gene; V was cut back by 1 base and J by 5 bases. The CDR3 DNA reads TGCAGCGTTGAAGGACAGGGGAGATATGGCTACACCTTC. Amino acid sequence: CSVEGQGRYGYTF. Filled out from reference TRBV29-1 and TRBJ1-2, the complete variable domain reads SAVISQKPSRDICQRGTSLTIQCQVDSQVTMMFWYRQQPGQSLTLIATANQGSEATYESGFVIDKFPISRPNLTFSTLTVSNMSPEDSSIYLCSVEGQGRYGYTFGSGTRLTVV.

The chain joins TRBV19 to TRBJ2-3; the D gene is possibly TRBD1 (5 bases). Germline V lookup: CDR1 LNHDA, CDR2 SQIVND (reference sequence). The CDR3 runs to 14 residues. V shed 7 bases and J shed 0 bases, with 11 bases lying between them. CDR3 bases: TGTGCCAGTACGTCTAGGGGCAGCACAGATACGCAGTATTTT. This encodes CASTSRGSTDTQYF.

This clone was seen a handful of times. The V and J genes are TRBV7-9 and TRBJ1-5; D perhaps matches TRBD1 (5 bases). V was pared by 3 bases and J by 4 bases, with 7 bases between. CDR3 size: 13 residues. Looked up from germline, CDR1 is SEHNR and CDR2 is FQNEAQ (reference sequence). This CDR3 reads CASSFGGNQPQHF. In DNA, the CDR3 is TGTGCCAGCAGCTTCGGGGGTAATCAGCCCCAGCATTTT. Full variable domain (rest looked up from reference TRBV7-9 and TRBJ1-5): DTGVSQNPRHKITKRGQNVTFRCDPISEHNRLYWYRQTLGQGPEFLTYFQNEAQLEKSRLLSDRFSAERPKGSFSTLEIQRTEQGDSAMYLCASSFGGNQPQHFGDGTRLSIL.

The gene calls are TRBV11-2 and TRBJ1-1; TRBD1 agrees at 7 bases. The CDR3 covers 13 residues. Trimming at V came to 8 bases and at J to 4 bases, leaving 7 bases not matched to a gene. Germline V gives CDR1 SGHAT, CDR2 FQNNGV. DNA for the CDR3: TGTGCCAGCCGTAACTCAGGGGGCACTGAAGCTTTCTTT. Its protein product is CASRNSGGTEAFF.

This clone came up once. The J gene is TRBJ2-1, the V gene TRBV7-2; D not resolved. CDR1 SGHTA and CDR2 FQGNSA come from the germline V gene. V lost 8 bases, J lost 8 bases, and 22 bases lay in between. The CDR3 extends over 15 amino acids. DNA of the CDR3: TGTGCCAGCCGACCTCTGGGTCCCGGAGTCCATGAGCAGTTCTTC. Its protein is CASRPLGPGVHEQFF.

This clone was found once. This chain links TRBV7-2 with TRBJ1-3; TRBD1 might be the D (5 bases). Germline assignment: CDR1 SGHTA and CDR2 FQGNSA. There are 14 residues in the CDR3. V was cut by 3 bases and J by 11 bases, with 17 bases left in between. The CDR3 loop is CASSFYRSSDAIYF. The CDR3 DNA is TGTGCCAGCAGCTTCTACAGGTCATCAGACGCCATATATTTT.

The gene calls are TRBV6-1 and TRBJ2-1, with 10 bases fitting TRBD2. V lost 4 bases and J lost 1; bases outside the gene matches: 7. Germline V gene sequence: CDR1 MNHNS, CDR2 SASEGT. CDR3 length: 17 residues. The CDR3 region is CASSGPSGGPSYNEQFF. For the CDR3, the DNA is TGTGCCAGCAGTGGGCCTAGCGGGGGCCCTTCCTACAATGAGCAGTTCTTC.

V and J are TRBV7-9 and TRBJ2-1, with 10 nucleotides matching TRBD2. This CDR3 is 18 amino acids long. J lost 3 bases, V lost 2 bases, and 10 bases had no gene match. Germline V gene sequence: CDR1 SEHNR, CDR2 FQNEAQ (reference sequence). CDR3 nucleotides: TGTGCCAGCAGCTTATTCCGACCTAGCGGGAGCCACTACAATGAGCAGTTCTTC. As protein: CASSLFRPSGSHYNEQFF.

The chain is built from TRBV25-1 and TRBJ2-1; a possible D gene is TRBD2 (6 bases). The CDR3 is 11 amino acids. CDR1 is MGHDK and CDR2 is SYGVNS in the germline V gene. Trimming took 6 bases from V and 6 from J, leaving 6 bases between them. DNA of the CDR3: TGTGCCAGCAGGACTAGCAATGAGCAGTTCTTC. The encoded protein is CASRTSNEQFF.

The chain combines TRBV29-1 with TRBJ2-7; 8 bases fit TRBD2. There are 13 residues in the CDR3. The trim removed 5 bases at V and 2 bases at J, leaving 5 bases unmatched. Germline CDR1 is SQVTM and CDR2 is ANQGSEA. The DNA for the CDR3 is TGCAGCGTTAGCGGGGGCCCGACCTACGAGCAGTACTTC. Its protein is CSVSGGPTYEQYF.

V usage is TRBV9 and J usage is TRBJ2-1, with D possibly matching TRBD2 (6 bases). CDR3 size: 15 residues. V shed 1 base and J shed 0 bases, with 8 bases lying between them. CDR1 and CDR2 from the germline V gene are SGDLS and YYNGEE. CDR3 coding DNA: TGTGCCAGCAGCGTAACCGGGAGCTCCTACAATGAGCAGTTCTTC. Translated, it gives CASSVTGSSYNEQFF.

The gene calls are TRBV7-9 and TRBJ2-7; 9 bases map to TRBD2. CDR3 size: 16 residues. Germline-derived CDR1 and CDR2 are SEHNR and FQNEAQ (reference sequence). V lost 5 bases to trimming and J lost 3 bases; unmatched junction nucleotides: 11. DNA of the CDR3: TGTGCCAGCAGCAATCATCATGCGGGGGGGCTCTACGAGCAGTACTTC. Translation gives CASSNHHAGGLYEQYF. The full variable domain, its missing parts supplied by reference TRBV7-9 and TRBJ2-7, is DTGVSQNPRHKITKRGQNVTFRCDPISEHNRLYWYRQTLGQGPEFLTYFQNEAQLEKSRLLSDRFSAERPKGSFSTLEIQRTEQGDSAMYLCASSNHHAGGLYEQYFGPGTRLTVT.

The V gene is TRBV5-1, the J gene TRBJ2-3; 8 positions match TRBD1. This CDR3 has 15 amino acids. Looked up from germline, CDR1 is SGHRS and CDR2 is YFSETQ. Trimming removed 0 bases from V and 5 bases from J; junction bases left unmatched: 5. The CDR3 loop is CASSLAGTGVDTQYF. Written as DNA, the CDR3 is TGCGCCAGCAGCTTGGCCGGGACAGGAGTAGATACGCAGTATTTT.

The J gene is TRBJ1-2, the V gene TRBV30, with 7 nucleotides matching TRBD1. Germline values: CDR1 GTSNPN, CDR2 SVGIG (reference sequence). CDR3 length equals 14 residues. The V and J ends lost 2 bases and 6 bases, in that order; junction bases with no gene match: 9. The CDR3 DNA is TGTGCCTGGAGTCCCGGCGGAGGGGGCAATGGCTACACCTTC. This codes for CAWSPGGGGNGYTF.

The genes are TRBV6-1 and TRBJ1-1, with unresolved D. Germline CDR1 MNHNS, CDR2 SASEGT. The V end was cut by 0 bases, the J end by 0 bases, with 5 bases between. This CDR3 is built from 14 residues. The CDR3 sequence is CASSEASVNTEAFF. CDR3 DNA: TGTGCCAGCAGTGAAGCGTCAGTGAACACTGAAGCTTTCTTT.

CDR3 in DNA: TGTGCCATCAGTGAGTCCGGGGGAATCCACGAGCAGTACTTC. This sequence encodes CAISESGGIHEQYF. The chain joins TRBV10-3 to TRBJ2-7, with D maybe TRBD2 (6 bases). Trimming took off 0 bases at V and 5 bases at J, with 11 bases between the two ends. This CDR3 comprises 14 residues. Germline V gene lookup returns CDR1 ENHRY and CDR2 SYGVKD.

The chain combines TRBV28 with TRBJ2-1, with TRBD2 as a possible D gene (5 bases). CDR1 and CDR2 (germline): MDHEN, SYDVKM. V lost 6 bases and J 0 bases, leaving 12 bases between the germline ends. The CDR3 covers 15 residues. Here the CDR3 reads CASRPAESSYNEQFF. CDR3 nucleotides: TGTGCCAGCAGGCCAGCGGAGAGCTCCTACAATGAGCAGTTCTTC. The whole variable domain, filled in from reference TRBV28 and TRBJ2-1, reads DVKVTQSSRYLVKRTGEKVFLECVQDMDHENMFWYRQDPGLGLRLIYFSYDVKMKEKGDIPEGYSVSREKKERFSLILESASTNQTSMYLCASRPAESSYNEQFFGPGTRLTVL.

The CDR3 reads CASSVGQGSAYEQYF. The CDR3 coding sequence is TGTGCCAGCAGCGTAGGACAGGGATCTGCCTACGAGCAGTACTTC. The genes are TRBV9 and TRBJ2-7, with 7 bases matching TRBD1. Germline V gives CDR1 SGDLS, CDR2 YYNGEE. CDR3 length: 15 amino acids. V was pared by 0 bases and J by 2 bases, with 5 bases of the junction left unmatched.

The V call is TRBV11-2, the J call TRBJ2-3; the D is unclear. The CDR3 has 12 amino acids. Trimming removed 5 bases at V and 4 bases at J, with 7 bases between. The germline V gene has CDR1 SGHAT and CDR2 FQNNGV. CDR3 loop: CASSPQADTQYF. CDR3 DNA: TGTGCCAGCAGCCCCCAGGCAGATACGCAGTATTTT.

The chain joins TRBV7-2 to TRBJ1-6; D is uncertain. The germline V gene has CDR1 SGHTA and CDR2 FQGNSA. V lost 1 base and J 11 bases, leaving 15 bases between the germline ends. This CDR3 has 15 residues. CDR3 nucleotides: TGTGCCAGCAGCTTAGTGCCACAGCCGAATCCACCCCTCCACTTT. This translates into CASSLVPQPNPPLHF.

This clone was picked up a small number of times. The chain combines TRBV2 with TRBJ2-3; D is undetermined. From germline, CDR1 is SNHLY and CDR2 FYNNEI. V was clipped by 6 bases and J by 0 bases, with 4 bases between them. There are 12 residues in the CDR3. The CDR3 sequence is CASRASTDTQYF. The CDR3 DNA reads as TGTGCCAGCAGAGCGAGCACAGATACGCAGTATTTT.

The chain has TRBV5-4 and TRBJ2-7; 11 bases align to TRBD1. Per the germline V gene, CDR1 is SGHNT and CDR2 is YYREEE (reference sequence). The length of the CDR3 is 15 residues. V shed 4 bases, J shed 4 bases, and the junction held 7 bases outside the gene matches. The CDR3 sequence is CASSPGTGGFYEQYF. The CDR3 DNA reads as TGTGCCAGCAGCCCCGGGACAGGGGGTTTTTACGAGCAGTACTTC.

This clone has more than one count but fewer than ten. J is TRBJ2-2 and V is TRBV5-4; D possibly corresponds to TRBD2 (5 bases). The V and J ends lost 0 bases and 4 bases respectively, with 10 bases between them. Germline lookup yields CDR1 SGHNT and CDR2 YYREEE (reference sequence). The length of the CDR3 is 15 residues. The CDR3 nucleotides are TGTGCCAGCAGCTTGGAACCGGGGAGCACCGGGGAGCTGTTTTTT. This translates into CASSLEPGSTGELFF.

V gene TRBV11-2 combines with J gene TRBJ1-1, with unresolved D. V was clipped by 5 bases and J by 3 bases, with 7 bases between them. The CDR3 length is 12 residues. Germline-derived CDR1 and CDR2 are SGHAT and FQNNGV. The CDR3 DNA is TGTGCCAGCAGCCCCCCATACACTGAAGCTTTCTTT. Amino acid sequence: CASSPPYTEAFF.

The rearrangement joins TRBV19 to TRBJ2-3, with TRBD1 matching over 8 bases. Looked up from germline, CDR1 is LNHDA and CDR2 is SQIVND (reference sequence). The CDR3 runs to 14 residues. The trim removed 5 bases at V and 6 bases at J, leaving 7 bases unmatched. The CDR3 DNA is TGTGCCAGTAGTTCCGACAGGGGCAGGGATACGCAGTATTTT. Residues: CASSSDRGRDTQYF.